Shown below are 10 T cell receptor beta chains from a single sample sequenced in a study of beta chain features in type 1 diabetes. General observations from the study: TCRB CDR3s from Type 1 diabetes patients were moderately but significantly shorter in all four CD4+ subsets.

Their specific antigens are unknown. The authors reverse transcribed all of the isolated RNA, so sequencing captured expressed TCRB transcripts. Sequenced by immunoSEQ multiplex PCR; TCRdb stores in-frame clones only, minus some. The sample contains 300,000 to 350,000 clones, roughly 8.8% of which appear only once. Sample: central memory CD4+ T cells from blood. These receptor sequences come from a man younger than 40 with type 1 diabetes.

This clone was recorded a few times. In nucleotides, the CDR3 is TGTGCCAGCAGCTTGTTCGTGACAGGGCAAGAGACCCAGTACTTC. Translating gives CASSLFVTGQETQYF. This chain links TRBV5-5 with TRBJ2-5; 7 bases map to TRBD1. Per germline, CDR1 SGHKS and CDR2 YYEKEE (reference sequence). V lost 1 base to trimming and J lost 2 bases; unmatched junction nucleotides: 5. This CDR3 contains 15 residues.

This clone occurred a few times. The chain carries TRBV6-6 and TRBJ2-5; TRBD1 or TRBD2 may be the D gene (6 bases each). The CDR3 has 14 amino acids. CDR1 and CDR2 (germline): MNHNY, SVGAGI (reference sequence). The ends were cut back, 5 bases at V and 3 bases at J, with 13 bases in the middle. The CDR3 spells CASSRRGGEETQYF. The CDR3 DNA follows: TGTGCCAGCAGTCGCAGGGGAGGCGAAGAGACCCAGTACTTC.

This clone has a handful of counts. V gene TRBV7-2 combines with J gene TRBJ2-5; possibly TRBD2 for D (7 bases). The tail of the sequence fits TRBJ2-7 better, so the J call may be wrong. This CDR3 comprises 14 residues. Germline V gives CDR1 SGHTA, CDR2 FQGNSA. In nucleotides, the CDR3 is TGTGCCAGCAGCACACAGGGAGGGCCCTACGAGCAGTACTTC. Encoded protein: CASSTQGGPYEQYF.

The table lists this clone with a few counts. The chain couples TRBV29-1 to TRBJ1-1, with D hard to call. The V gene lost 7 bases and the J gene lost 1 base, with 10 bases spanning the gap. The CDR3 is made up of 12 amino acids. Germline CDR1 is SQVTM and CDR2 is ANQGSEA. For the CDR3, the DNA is TGCAGCGGGGTCCGGGGGAACACTGAAGCTTTCTTT. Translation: CSGVRGNTEAFF.

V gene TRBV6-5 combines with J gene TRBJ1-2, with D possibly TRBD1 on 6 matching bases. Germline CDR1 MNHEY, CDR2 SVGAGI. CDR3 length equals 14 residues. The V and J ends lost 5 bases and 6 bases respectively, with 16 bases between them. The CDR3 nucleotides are TGTGCCAGCAGTCAAGGACAGCGAGACCATGGCTACACCTTC. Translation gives CASSQGQRDHGYTF.

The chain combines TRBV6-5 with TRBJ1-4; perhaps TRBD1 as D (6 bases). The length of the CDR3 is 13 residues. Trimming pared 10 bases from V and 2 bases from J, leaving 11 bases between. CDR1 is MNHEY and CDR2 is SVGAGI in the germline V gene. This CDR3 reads CATQGRTNEKLFF. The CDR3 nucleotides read TGTGCCACTCAGGGGAGGACTAATGAAAAACTGTTTTTT.

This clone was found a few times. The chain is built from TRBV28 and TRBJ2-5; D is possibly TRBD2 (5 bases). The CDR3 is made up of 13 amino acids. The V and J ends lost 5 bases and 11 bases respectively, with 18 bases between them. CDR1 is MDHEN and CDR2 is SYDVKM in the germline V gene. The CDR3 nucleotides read TGTGCCAGCAGTCCCTTAATAGCGTTAATTCAGTACTTC. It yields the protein CASSPLIALIQYF.

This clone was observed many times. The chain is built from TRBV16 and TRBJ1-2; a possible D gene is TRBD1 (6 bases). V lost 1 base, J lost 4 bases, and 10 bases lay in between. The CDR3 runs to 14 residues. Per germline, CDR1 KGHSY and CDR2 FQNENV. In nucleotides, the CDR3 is TGTGCCAGCAGCCAATACGACAGGCTCTATGGCTACACCTTC. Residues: CASSQYDRLYGYTF.

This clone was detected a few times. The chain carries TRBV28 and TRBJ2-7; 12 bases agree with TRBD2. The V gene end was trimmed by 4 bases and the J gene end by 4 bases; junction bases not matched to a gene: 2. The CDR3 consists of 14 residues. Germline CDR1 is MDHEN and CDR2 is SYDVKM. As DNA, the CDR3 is TGTGCCAGCAGTTGGACTAGCGGGGTTTACGAGCAGTACTTC. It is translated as CASSWTSGVYEQYF.

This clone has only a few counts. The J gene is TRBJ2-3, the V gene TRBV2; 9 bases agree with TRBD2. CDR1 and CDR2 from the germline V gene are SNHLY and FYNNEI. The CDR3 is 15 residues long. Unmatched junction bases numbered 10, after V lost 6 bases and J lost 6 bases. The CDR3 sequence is CASRTGTSNGDTQYF. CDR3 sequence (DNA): TGTGCCAGCAGGACCGGGACTAGCAATGGCGATACGCAGTATTTT.